This T cell receptor beta chain derives from a study of T cells after yellow fever vaccination. About the research overall: Preparation used SMART-Seq v4 Ultra Low Input for the low-cell-number fractions.

Many counts were recorded for this clonotype. The antigen remains undetermined. CDR1 MGHRA and CDR2 YSYEKL come from the germline V gene. This CDR3 is built from 17 residues. Trimming took off 1 base at V and 0 bases at J, with 15 bases between the two ends. General study results and limits: Few clonotypes appeared in both CD4 and CD8 compartments. Among primary-vaccination clones, most reappeared after the booster, at 96% for CD4 and 88% for CD8.

TCR cDNA was made by 5'RACE template switching, adding a universal primer site and UMIs. TCRdb processed the 5' RACE reads anew with MiXCR; each CDR3 protein has one entry. Found here are a few hundred thousand distinct CDR3 sequences, approximately 19% of them singletons; the top ten hold 15% to 20%. Sequencing was performed on PBMCs, taken before the yellow fever booster vaccination. This sequence joins TRBV4-1 and TRBJ2-5; D not certain. The sequence was obtained from a man between 18 and 35 years old who received the YFV17D yellow fever vaccine. The CDR3 here is CASSQGLGRTNQETQYF. The CDR3 DNA reads as TGCGCCAGCAGCCAAGGTTTGGGTCGAACAAACCAAGAGACCCAGTACTTC.